This TCR beta chain appears in the sequencing data of a study of memory CD4+ T cells and cytomegalovirus serostatus. Study-level background: Healthy Belgian adult donors included roughly ten CMV-positive and 24 CMV-negative people. Whole-study findings and limits: Median bootstrapped AUC for CMV status was just under 0.97 originally, less than 0.92 US-trained.

In the authors' methods: Out-of-frame sequences were removed, leaving 2,000,000 or so distinct TCRbeta sequences. Here immunoSEQ multiplex PCR was the method, and the copy in TCRdb shows in-frame clones only, minus some. V and J calls and clone size are those listed in that table; D and trimming were worked out from the DNA. The table lists about 50,000 clones, roughly 73% of them singletons. The sort gate was single viable CD3+CD4+CD8-CD45RO+ cells for memory CD4+ T cells. The germline V gene encodes CDR1 KGHSH and CDR2 LQKENI. CDR3 length: 14 residues. With V trimmed by 5 bases and J by 5 bases, 8 bases remained unmatched. In this sample, this clone is medium-sized (0.01 to 0.1%). As yet, its antigen is unknown.

Sequencing used memory CD4+ T cells from blood. The rearrangement uses TRBV18 and TRBJ2-7; 8 nucleotides line up with TRBD2. The sequence was collected from an adult in good health and CMV-seronegative. The CDR3 DNA sequence: TGTGCCAGCTCATCGGGAGGGGGGATCCACGAGCAGTACTTC. Translation: CASSSGGGIHEQYF.